A single sample is the source of the 18 T cell receptor beta chains below, sequenced in a study of vaccination effects on CD4 cells after COVID-19. Antigens for these TCRs are unknown. Viral peptide pool expansion of antigen-specific CD4+ T cells preceded sequencing in the ViraFEST assay. Subsequent to less than eleven days of culture, CD4+ T cells were isolated. Subjects were given two BNT162b2 or mRNA-1273 vaccine doses. Clones were read by immunoSEQ multiplex PCR, and TCRdb kept only the in-frame ones, dropping some. This sample has about 46,000 clones, with about 70% found just once. The sequencing used CD4+ T cells from PBMCs cultured with HCoV-OC43 spike peptides, collected after COVID-19 vaccination. Subset indicated: HCoV-OC43 spike overlapping peptide pool stimulation. All receptors derive from a human donor who received a COVID-19 vaccine.

The chain uses TRBV19 and TRBJ1-3, with D unresolved. Germline V gene data show CDR1 as LNHDA and CDR2 as SQIVND (reference sequence). This CDR3 comprises 17 residues. V was trimmed by 0 bases and J by 1 base, leaving 13 bases between them. CDR3 residues: CASSIDGPGRSGNTIYF. The CDR3 DNA reads as TGTGCCAGTAGTATAGATGGCCCGGGAAGGTCTGGAAACACCATATATTTT.

This clone was seen a handful of times. The chain recombines TRBV15 with TRBJ2-3; 8 bases agree with TRBD1. In germline, CDR1 is LNHNV, CDR2 YYDKDF (reference sequence). The CDR3 contains 14 residues. J lost 0 bases, V lost 6 bases, and 2 bases had no gene match. The CDR3, as DNA: TGTGCCACCAGGACAGGGGCGAGCACAGATACGCAGTATTTT. This encodes CATRTGASTDTQYF. Supplemented by reference TRBV15 and TRBJ2-3, the full variable domain reads DAMVIQNPRYQVTQFGKPVTLSCSQTLNHNVMYWYQQKSSQAPKLLFHYYDKDFNNEADTPDNFQSRRPNTSFCFLDIRSPGLGDTAMYLCATRTGASTDTQYFGPGTRLTVL.

The V gene is TRBV6-1, the J gene TRBJ2-1; possible D gene TRBD1, 6 bases. Germline V gene data show CDR1 as MNHNS and CDR2 as SASEGT. V was shortened by 0 bases and J by 9 bases, with 15 bases between the two germline ends. The CDR3 extends over 15 amino acids. CDR3 coding DNA: TGTGCCAGCAGTGAAGCCACAGGGACCCTAGCTGAGCAGTTCTTC. Protein: CASSEATGTLAEQFF.

This clone was counted a few times. The J gene is TRBJ2-1, the V gene TRBV14; 9 bases map to TRBD1. CDR3 size: 16 residues. Germline CDR1 and CDR2: SGHDN and FVKESK. After removal of 4 bases from V and 9 bases from J, the junction contained 13 bases not matched to a gene. The chain's CDR3 is CASSRPGTGTSAEQFF. CDR3 DNA sequence: TGTGCCAGCAGCCGACCCGGGACAGGGACAAGTGCTGAGCAGTTCTTC.

The chain employs TRBV5-4 and TRBJ2-5; D tentatively reads TRBD1 or TRBD2 (5 bases each). V lost 4 bases and J lost 5, with 15 bases in between. This CDR3 region has 14 residues. Per germline, CDR1 SGHNT and CDR2 YYREEE (reference sequence). CDR3 protein: CASSIRDVGETQYF. The CDR3 DNA follows: TGTGCCAGCAGCATCCGGGACGTCGGGGAGACCCAGTACTTC.

This rearrangement joins TRBV6-5 to TRBJ2-3; possibly TRBD2 for D (6 bases). V was clipped by 5 bases and J by 14 bases, with 23 bases between them. CDR1 and CDR2 (germline): MNHEY, SVGAGI. This CDR3 spans 14 amino acids. The CDR3 loop is CASSLPGLGTHRYF. The CDR3 nucleotides read TGTGCCAGCAGTCTGCCGGGACTGGGAACCCACCGGTATTTT.

The chain recombines TRBV5-1 with TRBJ2-5, with 7 bases identical to TRBD1. CDR3 size: 14 residues. V was pared by 4 bases and J by 2 bases, with 5 bases of the junction left unmatched. Germline CDR1 and CDR2: SGHRS and YFSETQ. The CDR3 nucleotides are TGCGCCAGCAGCATAACAGGGGCACAAGAGACCCAGTACTTC. It codes for CASSITGAQETQYF.

This clone was found a few times. This sequence joins TRBV5-1 and TRBJ2-7; D unclear. From germline, CDR1 is SGHRS and CDR2 YFSETQ. The CDR3 runs 13 residues. The V end lost 0 bases, the J end lost 4 bases, and 8 bases lay between the germline ends. CDR3 bases: TGCGCCAGCAGCTTGGGATCCAGTTACGAGCAGTACTTC. It yields the protein CASSLGSSYEQYF.

The chain links TRBV6-5 to TRBJ2-4, with 8 bases matching TRBD1. The CDR3 extends over 15 amino acids. V gave up 6 bases and J gave up 3 bases; unmatched junction bases: 7. CDR1 and CDR2 (germline): MNHEY, SVGAGI. The DNA for the CDR3 is TGTGCCAGCAGGGGACAGGTTGTGGACAAAAACATTCAGTACTTC. It translates to CASRGQVVDKNIQYF.

This clone was seen a single time. The J gene is TRBJ2-6, the V gene TRBV2, with 13 positions matching TRBD2. Germline V gene sequence: CDR1 SNHLY, CDR2 FYNNEI. The V segment lost 4 bases and the J segment 4 bases; nucleotides outside the gene matches: 1. The CDR3 covers 16 residues. CDR3 protein: CASSGLAGGGANVLTF. The CDR3 DNA follows: TGTGCCAGCAGTGGACTAGCGGGAGGCGGGGCCAACGTCCTGACTTTC.

As for this clone: At one end, the junction sequence differs from germline, possibly due to a read error. The V call is TRBV7-9, the J call TRBJ1-1; D not certain. The V gene's germline CDR1 is SEHNR and CDR2 FQNEAQ (reference sequence). The CDR3 is made up of 12 amino acids. CDR3 coding DNA: TGTGCCAGCATCTTAGTAGGTGGTGAAGCTTTCTTT. This gives the protein CASILVGGEAFF.

The J gene is TRBJ2-3, the V gene TRBV14; 9 nucleotides align to TRBD1. The trim removed 4 bases at V and 5 bases at J, leaving 13 bases unmatched. The CDR3 is made up of 17 amino acids. The germline gives CDR1 SGHDN, CDR2 FVKESK. CDR3 in amino acids: CASSRVYGTGQEDTQYF. The CDR3 bases are TGTGCCAGCAGCCGGGTTTACGGGACAGGGCAAGAAGATACGCAGTATTTT.

A few counts support this clone. The chain couples TRBV19 to TRBJ1-5, with 8 bases aligning to TRBD1. Trimming took 2 bases from V and 2 from J; bases not matched to a gene: 5. This CDR3 spans 16 amino acids. Per germline, CDR1 LNHDA and CDR2 SQIVND (reference sequence). In DNA form, the CDR3 reads TGTGCCAGTAGTATATTAGAGACAGGGGGCAATCAGCCCCAGCATTTT. Translation: CASSILETGGNQPQHF.

The V gene is TRBV6-5, the J gene TRBJ1-1; 9 bases line up with TRBD1. The trim removed 6 bases at V and 4 bases at J, leaving 6 bases unmatched. The CDR3 spans 14 residues. Germline loops: CDR1 MNHEY, CDR2 SVGAGI. The CDR3 DNA is TGTGCCAGCAGAACAGGGGGCCGGCTCACTGAAGCTTTCTTT. Translation gives CASRTGGRLTEAFF.

The chain carries TRBV13 and TRBJ2-7, with D uncertain. The CDR3 loop spans 12 amino acids. V was clipped by 2 bases and J by 9 bases, with 11 bases between them. Germline CDR1 reads PRHDT; CDR2 reads FYEKMQ (reference sequence). The CDR3 DNA reads as TGTGCCAGCAGCTTAAATATTGGCGGGCAGTACTTC. As protein: CASSLNIGGQYF.

V is TRBV19 and J is TRBJ1-1; 7 nucleotides agree with TRBD1. V shed 4 bases and J 5 bases; nucleotides not matched to a gene: 13. This CDR3 comprises 16 residues. Germline CDR1 reads LNHDA; CDR2 reads SQIVND (reference sequence). The CDR3 protein is CASSNGQGELRTEAFF. The CDR3 DNA reads TGTGCCAGTAGTAATGGGCAGGGGGAGCTTAGGACTGAAGCTTTCTTT.

The chain couples TRBV15 to TRBJ1-2; D ambiguous. Germline V gene lookup returns CDR1 LNHNV and CDR2 YYDKDF (reference sequence). CDR3 length: 11 amino acids. The V end lost 1 base, the J end lost 4 bases, and 1 base lay between the germline ends. For the CDR3, the DNA is TGTGCCACCAGCAGAGGCTATGGCTACACCTTC. This translates into CATSRGYGYTF.

The chain employs TRBV3-1 (or the pseudogene TRBV3-2) and TRBJ1-3, with TRBD1 matching 7 bases. With V trimmed by 5 bases and J by 1 base, 5 bases remained unmatched. Germline values: CDR1 LGHDT, CDR2 YNNKEL (reference sequence). The CDR3 has 15 residues. CDR3 sequence reads: CASSSGGISGNTIYF. DNA for the CDR3: TGTGCCAGCAGCTCAGGGGGGATATCTGGAAACACCATATATTTT.